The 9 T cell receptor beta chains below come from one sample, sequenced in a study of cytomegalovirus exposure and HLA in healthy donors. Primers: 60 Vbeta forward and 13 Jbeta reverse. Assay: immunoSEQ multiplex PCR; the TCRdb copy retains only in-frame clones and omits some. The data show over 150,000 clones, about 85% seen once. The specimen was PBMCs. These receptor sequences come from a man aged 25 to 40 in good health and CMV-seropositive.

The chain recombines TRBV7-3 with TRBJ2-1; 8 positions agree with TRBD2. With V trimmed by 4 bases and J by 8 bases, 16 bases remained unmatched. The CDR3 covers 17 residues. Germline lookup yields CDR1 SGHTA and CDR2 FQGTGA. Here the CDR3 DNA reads TGTGCCAGCAGCTCCCTGGGGGGAGCGGGAGACTCGGATGAGCAGTTCTTC. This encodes CASSSLGGAGDSDEQFF.

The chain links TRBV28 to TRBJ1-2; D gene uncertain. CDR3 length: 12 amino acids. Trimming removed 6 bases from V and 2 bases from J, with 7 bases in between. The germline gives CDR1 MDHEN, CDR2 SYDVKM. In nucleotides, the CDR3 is TGTGCCAGCAGCAGACTGAACTATGGCTACACCTTC. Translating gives CASSRLNYGYTF.

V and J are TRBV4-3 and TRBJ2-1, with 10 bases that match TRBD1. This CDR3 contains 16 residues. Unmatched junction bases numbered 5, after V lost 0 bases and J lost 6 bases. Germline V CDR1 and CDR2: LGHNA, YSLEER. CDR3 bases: TGCGCCAGCAGCCAAGATTGGTGGACAGGGGGCAATGAGCAGTTCTTC. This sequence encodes CASSQDWWTGGNEQFF.

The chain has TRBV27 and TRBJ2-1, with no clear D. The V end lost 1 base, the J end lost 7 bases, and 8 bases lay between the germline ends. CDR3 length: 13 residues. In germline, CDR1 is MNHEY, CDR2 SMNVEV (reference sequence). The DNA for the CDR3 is TGTGCCAGCAGTTTATGGGCTGTTAATGAGCAGTTCTTC. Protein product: CASSLWAVNEQFF.

This chain's CDR3 is CASRGTGEETQYF. CDR3 sequence (DNA): TGTGCCAGCAGGGGGACAGGGGAAGAGACCCAGTACTTC. The chain employs TRBV6-5 and TRBJ2-5, with TRBD1 identical over 10 bases. The CDR3 consists of 13 residues. Trimming removed 6 bases from V and 3 bases from J; junction bases left unmatched: 1. Germline V lookup: CDR1 MNHEY, CDR2 SVGAGI.

The CDR3 reads CASSIDLGGSYTDTQYF. The DNA for the CDR3 is TGTGCCAGTAGTATAGATCTAGGCGGGAGCTACACAGATACGCAGTATTTT. The chain couples TRBV19 to TRBJ2-3, with 7 bases that match TRBD2. J lost 2 bases, V lost 0 bases, and 8 bases had no gene match. The CDR3 is 17 residues long. CDR1 is LNHDA, CDR2 SQIVND, per germline (reference sequence).

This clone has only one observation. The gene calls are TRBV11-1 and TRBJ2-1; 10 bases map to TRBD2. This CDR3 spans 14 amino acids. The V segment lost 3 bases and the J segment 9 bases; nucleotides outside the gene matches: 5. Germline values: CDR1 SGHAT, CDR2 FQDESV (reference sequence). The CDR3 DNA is TGTGCCAGCAGCTTTAGACGGACTAGCGGTGAGCAGTTCTTC. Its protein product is CASSFRRTSGEQFF.

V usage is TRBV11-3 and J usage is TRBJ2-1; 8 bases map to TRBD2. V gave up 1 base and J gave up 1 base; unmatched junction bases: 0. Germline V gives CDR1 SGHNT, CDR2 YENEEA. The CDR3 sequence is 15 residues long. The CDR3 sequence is CASSLAGGSYNEQFF. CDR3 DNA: TGTGCCAGCAGCTTAGCGGGAGGGTCCTACAATGAGCAGTTCTTC.

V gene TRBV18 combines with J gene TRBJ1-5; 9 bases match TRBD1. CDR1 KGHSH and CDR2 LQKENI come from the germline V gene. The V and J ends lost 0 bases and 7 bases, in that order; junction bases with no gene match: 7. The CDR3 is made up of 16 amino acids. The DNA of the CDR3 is TGTGCCAGCTCACCACCTACGGACAGGGGACGACAGCCCCAGCATTTT. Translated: CASSPPTDRGRQPQHF.